The 16 T cell receptor beta chains below were found in one sample sequenced in a study of blood T cell repertoires in COVID-19. Here immunoSEQ multiplex PCR was the method, and the copy in TCRdb shows in-frame clones only, minus some. Of tens of thousands of clones listed, roughly 80% are singletons. The sequencing sample was made of peripheral blood. The receptors here all came from a human donor in a cohort sampled during active COVID-19.

The chain recombines TRBV27 with TRBJ1-4; 10 bases line up with TRBD1. Trimming cost V 0 bases and J 7 bases; bases outside gene matches: 8. The germline V gene has CDR1 MNHEY and CDR2 SMNVEV (reference sequence). The CDR3 is 17 residues long. The CDR3 here is CASSLSRTGTGVEKLFF. DNA of the CDR3: TGTGCCAGCAGTTTATCGAGAACCGGGACAGGGGTTGAAAAACTGTTTTTT.

This clone was seen only once. The chain uses TRBV30 and TRBJ1-4; D gene ambiguous. This CDR3 has 13 residues. Trimming shortened V by 3 bases and J by 4 bases, and 9 bases separated the two germline ends. CDR1 is GTSNPN and CDR2 is SVGIG in the germline V gene (reference sequence). The CDR3 region is CAWRFASNEKLFF. The CDR3 nucleotides are TGTGCCTGGAGGTTCGCCAGTAATGAAAAACTGTTTTTT. The entire variable domain, with the rest obtained from reference TRBV30 and TRBJ1-4, is as follows: SQTIHQWPATLVQPVGSPLSLECTVEGTSNPNLYWYRQAAGRGLQLLFYSVGIGQISSEVPQNLSASRPQDRQFILSSKKLLLSDSGFYLCAWRFASNEKLFFGSGTQLSVL.

This clone was seen a single time. The chain joins TRBV5-1 to TRBJ1-4; a possible D gene is TRBD1 (5 bases). V gave up 1 base and J gave up 7 bases, with 17 bases separating them. The CDR3 covers 16 residues. CDR1 SGHRS and CDR2 YFSETQ come from the germline V gene. The CDR3 bases are TGCGCCAGCAGCTTGATGTCGGGGGTCTCGGGTGAAAAACTGTTTTTT. Its protein is CASSLMSGVSGEKLFF. The variable domain in full, completed from reference TRBV5-1 and TRBJ1-4, reads KAGVTQTPRYLIKTRGQQVTLSCSPISGHRSVSWYQQTPGQGLQFLFEYFSETQRNKGNFPGRFSGRQFSNSRSEMNVSTLELGDSALYLCASSLMSGVSGEKLFFGSGTQLSVL.

This chain joins TRBV5-1 and TRBJ1-3; D unclear. The germline V and J ends were trimmed by 1 base and 2 bases, with 13 bases remaining between them. Per the germline V gene, CDR1 is SGHRS and CDR2 is YFSETQ. This CDR3 comprises 16 residues. The CDR3 nucleotides read TGCGCCAGCAGCTTGCTTGTGGCCGGGGCTGGAAACACCATATATTTT. Residues: CASSLLVAGAGNTIYF.

The rearrangement joins TRBV11-2 to TRBJ2-5, with a weak D call TRBD1 (7 bases). Trimming took 8 bases from V and 13 from J, leaving 29 bases between them. Germline values: CDR1 SGHAT, CDR2 FQNNGV. The CDR3 runs 15 residues. CDR3 residues: CASGGTAGGPPRRYF. DNA of the CDR3: TGTGCCAGCGGCGGGACCGCAGGGGGACCCCCGCGTCGGTACTTC. The variable domain in full, completed from reference TRBV11-2 and TRBJ2-5, reads EAGVAQSPRYKIIEKRQSVAFWCNPISGHATLYWYQQILGQGPKLLIQFQNNGVVDDSQLPKDRFSAERLKGVDSTLKIQPAKLEDSAVYLCASGGTAGGPPRRYFGPGTRLLVL.

This clone was seen a single time. The chain couples TRBV28 to TRBJ1-5; 10 positions agree with TRBD1. The CDR3 has 15 amino acids. Unmatched junction bases numbered 8, after V lost 5 bases and J lost 7 bases. The germline gives CDR1 MDHEN, CDR2 SYDVKM. Here the CDR3 reads CASSPRTGGRQPQHF. CDR3 bases: TGTGCCAGCAGTCCGAGGACAGGGGGTCGGCAGCCCCAGCATTTT.

J is TRBJ2-1 and V is TRBV18; possibly TRBD2 for D (5 bases). The CDR3 covers 12 residues. Deletions cut 2 bases from V and 6 bases from J, with 5 bases between. Per the germline V gene, CDR1 is KGHSH and CDR2 is LQKENI. This chain's CDR3 is CASSPAGNEQFF. The CDR3 coding sequence is TGTGCCAGCTCACCAGCGGGCAATGAGCAGTTCTTC. Full variable domain (remainder filled in from reference TRBV18 and TRBJ2-1): NAGVMQNPRHLVRRRGQEARLRCSPMKGHSHVYWYRQLPEEGLKFMVYLQKENIIDESGMPKERFSAEFPKEGPSILRIQQVVRGDSAAYFCASSPAGNEQFFGPGTRLTVL.

About this clone: This sample includes further DNA sequences coding for the same CDR3. The V gene is TRBV18, the J gene TRBJ1-6; 8 positions agree with TRBD1. Germline V gene data show CDR1 as KGHSH and CDR2 as LQKENI. This CDR3 is built from 14 residues. Trimming removed 3 bases from V and 10 bases from J; junction bases left unmatched: 5. The CDR3 DNA reads TGTGCCAGCTCACCTGACAGGGGTCGATCACCCCTCCACTTT. It translates to CASSPDRGRSPLHF.

The chain links TRBV3-1 (or the pseudogene TRBV3-2) to TRBJ2-1; maybe TRBD2 (5 bases). Trimming removed 1 base at V and 1 base at J, with 8 bases between. Germline V CDR1 and CDR2: LGHDT, YNNKEL (reference sequence). The CDR3 totals 15 residues. CDR3 residues: CASSQGPGSYNEQFF. DNA for the CDR3: TGTGCCAGCAGCCAAGGTCCGGGATCCTACAATGAGCAGTTCTTC.

This chain links TRBV7-8 with TRBJ2-3, with no clear D. CDR1 SGHVS and CDR2 FQNEAQ come from the germline V gene. Trimming left V 5 bases short and J 5 bases short, with 8 bases between. This CDR3 spans 12 amino acids. CDR3 protein: CASSPHGDTQYF. CDR3 bases: TGTGCCAGCAGCCCGCACGGAGATACGCAGTATTTT.

The genes are TRBV21-1 and TRBJ1-3. TRBV21-1 corresponds to a pseudogene. The CDR3 covers 10 residues. The CDR3 reads CASSKVRGGF. DNA of the CDR3: TGTGCCAGCAGCAAAGTTCGCGGAGGTTTT.

In this sample, this clone turned up many times. The genes are TRBV3-1 (or the pseudogene TRBV3-2) and TRBJ2-7, with TRBD2 identical over 9 bases. Germline V gene data show CDR1 as LGHDT and CDR2 as YNNKEL (reference sequence). The ends lost 4 bases at V and 5 bases at J; junction bases unmatched: 6. The CDR3 sequence is 14 residues long. Here the CDR3 DNA reads TGTGCCAGCAGCCCCCGCGGGGGGGCCCACGAGCAGTACTTC. It specifies CASSPRGGAHEQYF.

CDR3 amino acids: CASSEGLASEQFF. In DNA form, the CDR3 reads TGTGCCAGCAGTGAGGGACTAGCGAGTGAGCAGTTCTTC. This chain connects TRBV25-1 to TRBJ2-1, with 10 bases that match TRBD2. V was pared by 3 bases and J by 9 bases, with 2 bases of the junction left unmatched. This CDR3 has 13 amino acids. From germline, CDR1 is MGHDK and CDR2 SYGVNS. Filled out from reference TRBV25-1 and TRBJ2-1, the complete variable domain reads EADIYQTPRYLVIGTGKKITLECSQTMGHDKMYWYQQDPGMELHLIHYSYGVNSTEKGDLSSESTVSRIRTEHFPLTLESARPSHTSQYLCASSEGLASEQFFGPGTRLTVL.

The chain has TRBV9 and TRBJ2-5; 9 bases fit TRBD1. In germline, CDR1 is SGDLS, CDR2 YYNGEE. Losses at the gene ends were 1 base for V and 4 bases for J; bases not matched to a gene: 5. There are 15 residues in the CDR3. The chain's CDR3 is CASSVQGQGSETQYF. The DNA of the CDR3 is TGTGCCAGCAGCGTACAGGGACAGGGTTCAGAGACCCAGTACTTC.

This clone showed up just a few times. J is TRBJ2-7 and V is TRBV6-6; TRBD2 might be the D (5 bases). The germline V and J ends were trimmed by 7 bases and 6 bases, with 10 bases remaining between them. The CDR3 loop spans 11 amino acids. Germline loops: CDR1 MNHNY, CDR2 SVGAGI (reference sequence). The CDR3 region is CASNIGGEQYF. The CDR3 nucleotides read TGTGCCAGCAATATCGGAGGCGAGCAGTACTTC.

The chain uses TRBV3-1 (or the pseudogene TRBV3-2) and TRBJ2-4; possible D gene TRBD2, 6 bases. CDR3 length: 14 residues. Germline CDR1 LGHDT, CDR2 YNNKEL (reference sequence). Trimming stripped 5 bases from V and 9 bases from J, with 17 bases between. CDR3 sequence reads: CASSGGTWGSIQYF. CDR3 nucleotide sequence: TGTGCCAGCAGCGGAGGGACCTGGGGGAGCATTCAGTACTTC.